One sample yielded the 16 T cell receptor beta chains listed below, sequenced in a study of T cells in Graves' hyperthyroidism and ophthalmopathy. It was RNA transcripts that yielded the amplified TCR beta CDR3 regions. The TCR CDR3 was amplified in a first-round RT-PCR using the HTBI primer set. Each CDR3 protein is one row after TCRdb ran MiXCR on the multiplex PCR reads. Of about 640,000 distinct CDR3 sequences listed, around 20% are singletons. The sequenced sample was blood. All receptors come from a man under 40 with Graves' ophthalmopathy.

As concerns this clonotype: This is likely a read error, given that the CDR3 carries no conserved phenylalanine or tryptophan at its end. The chain recombines TRBV7-9 with TRBJ2-2; 14 nucleotides agree with TRBD2. From germline, CDR1 is SEHNR and CDR2 FQNEAQ (reference sequence). V gave up 5 bases and J gave up 5 bases; unmatched junction bases: 10. This CDR3 is built from 18 residues. The chain's CDR3 is CASSPTGLAGAGTGELFL. Written as DNA, the CDR3 is TGTGCCAGCAGCCCAACGGGACTAGCGGGAGCGGGAACCGGGGAGCTGTTTCTT.

The sample holds a few counts of this clonotype. The V and J genes are TRBV4-3 and TRBJ2-1; tentative D call: TRBD2 (6 bases). The V gene lost 1 base and the J gene lost 7 bases, with 14 bases spanning the gap. Germline CDR1 reads LGHNA; CDR2 reads YSLEER. This CDR3 is 15 amino acids long. DNA of the CDR3: TGCGCCAGCAGCCAAGCTAGCGCAGGAAAGAATGAGCAGTTCTTC. Translated: CASSQASAGKNEQFF.

This clonotype was recorded at least ten times. V gene TRBV7-9 combines with J gene TRBJ2-3; 7 bases line up with TRBD2. The J segment lost 2 bases and the V segment lost 5 bases, leaving 7 bases of the junction unmatched. Germline assignment: CDR1 SEHNR and CDR2 FQNEAQ (reference sequence). This CDR3 has 15 residues. CDR3 loop: CASSPSGPDTDTQYF. The CDR3 bases are TGTGCCAGCAGCCCTAGCGGACCTGACACAGATACGCAGTATTTT.

The CDR3 loop reads CAWSLWPSGTTDTQYF. CDR3 nucleotides: TGTGCCTGGAGTCTGTGGCCCAGCGGGACCACAGATACGCAGTATTTT. The rearrangement links TRBV30 to TRBJ2-3; 7 bases align to TRBD2. The CDR3 totals 16 residues. Germline V gives CDR1 GTSNPN, CDR2 SVGIG (reference sequence). V lost 2 bases and J lost 2; bases outside the gene matches: 10.

The chain carries TRBV4-1 and TRBJ2-5; the match to TRBD2 covers 11 bases. Looked up from germline, CDR1 is MGHRA and CDR2 is YSYEKL. The CDR3 runs to 17 residues. With 2 bases clipped from V and 2 bases from J, the junction kept 7 bases outside the gene matches. CDR3 sequence reads: CASSQSGTSGTQETQYF. The CDR3 nucleotides read TGCGCCAGCAGCCAATCTGGGACTAGCGGAACTCAAGAGACCCAGTACTTC.

This sequence joins TRBV29-1 and TRBJ2-1; D gene unclear. The V end was cut by 4 bases, the J end by 2 bases, with 12 bases between. The CDR3 has 14 amino acids. The germline CDR1 and CDR2 sequences are SQVTM and ANQGSEA. The chain's CDR3 is CSVGRRLTYNEQFF. The CDR3 bases are TGCAGCGTTGGCCGACGGCTTACCTACAATGAGCAGTTCTTC.

This clonotype was detected ten times or more. The CDR3 loop is CASSSEEGWNTEAFF. The CDR3 coding sequence is TGCGCCAGCAGCTCAGAGGAGGGGTGGAACACTGAAGCTTTCTTT. The chain uses TRBV5-1 and TRBJ1-1; the D gene is possibly TRBD1 (5 bases). The CDR3 has 15 residues. Trimming stripped 3 bases from V and 1 base from J, with 13 bases between. Germline loops: CDR1 SGHRS, CDR2 YFSETQ.

This clonotype showed up just a few times. The chain joins TRBV29-1 to TRBJ2-5, with D perhaps TRBD1 (7 bases). V was cut by 3 bases and J by 4 bases, with 12 bases left in between. The CDR3 length is 13 residues. Germline V gene sequence: CDR1 SQVTM, CDR2 ANQGSEA. The CDR3 DNA is TGCAGCGTTGAGCAGGGGGGACGAGAGACCCAGTACTTC. Its protein is CSVEQGGRETQYF. The complete variable domain, with remaining parts taken from reference TRBV29-1 and TRBJ2-5, reads SAVISQKPSRDICQRGTSLTIQCQVDSQVTMMFWYRQQPGQSLTLIATANQGSEATYESGFVIDKFPISRPNLTFSTLTVSNMSPEDSSIYLCSVEQGGRETQYFGPGTRLLVL.

The rearrangement joins TRBV6-9 to TRBJ2-3; maybe TRBD2 (6 bases). This CDR3 region has 15 residues. Germline CDR1 is MNHGY and CDR2 is SVAAGI. The V end lost 2 bases, the J end lost 3 bases, and 12 bases lay between the germline ends. The CDR3 bases are TGTGCCAGCAGTTATACGGCGGGGAGGACAGATACGCAGTATTTT. Its translation: CASSYTAGRTDTQYF.

This clonotype was counted between two and nine times. The V gene is TRBV7-9, the J gene TRBJ2-3; D may be TRBD2 (6 bases). This CDR3 is built from 14 residues. V was shortened by 10 bases and J by 1 base, with 15 bases between the two germline ends. The germline CDR1 and CDR2 sequences are SEHNR and FQNEAQ (reference sequence). CDR3 DNA: TGTGCCACCTCGACGCGGGACCGCACAGATACGCAGTATTTT. This encodes CATSTRDRTDTQYF.

A single count supports this clonotype. CDR3 protein: CASSVRLAGRGEQFF. The CDR3 coding sequence is TGTGCCAGCAGCGTCAGACTAGCGGGGAGGGGTGAGCAGTTCTTC. The chain combines TRBV9 with TRBJ2-1; 11 positions match TRBD2. Per the germline V gene, CDR1 is SGDLS and CDR2 is YYNGEE. V shed 2 bases, J shed 9 bases, and the junction held 7 bases outside the gene matches. This CDR3 has 15 residues.

This clonotype was counted at least ten times. The genes are TRBV2 and TRBJ2-1; 7 positions agree with TRBD2. Germline CDR1 is SNHLY and CDR2 is FYNNEI. The V segment lost 10 bases and the J segment 4 bases; nucleotides outside the gene matches: 13. This CDR3 spans 15 amino acids. The CDR3 reads CATSSGSGGYNEQFF. DNA for the CDR3: TGTGCCACCTCTTCGGGGTCGGGGGGATACAATGAGCAGTTCTTC.

This clonotype was picked up many times. CDR3 DNA sequence: TGTGCCAGCAGCATAGACACGACTAGACAAACCTACGAGCAGTACTTC. Translation: CASSIDTTRQTYEQYF. The rearrangement uses TRBV28 and TRBJ2-7, with a tentative D call TRBD2 (6 bases). The CDR3 is 16 amino acids. Per the germline V gene, CDR1 is MDHEN and CDR2 is SYDVKM. V lost 6 bases to trimming and J lost 2 bases, with 20 bases between them. Full variable domain (remainder filled in from reference TRBV28 and TRBJ2-7): DVKVTQSSRYLVKRTGEKVFLECVQDMDHENMFWYRQDPGLGLRLIYFSYDVKMKEKGDIPEGYSVSREKKERFSLILESASTNQTSMYLCASSIDTTRQTYEQYFGPGTRLTVT.

This clonotype has ten or more counts. The chain employs TRBV6-1 and TRBJ1-3; D unresolved. The germline V and J ends were trimmed by 6 bases and 4 bases, with 10 bases remaining between them. This CDR3 region has 13 residues. Germline CDR1 is MNHNS and CDR2 is SASEGT. The CDR3 loop is CASRHPAGNTIYF. The CDR3 region has the DNA TGTGCCAGCAGGCACCCCGCCGGAAACACCATATATTTT.

This chain uses TRBV3-1 with TRBJ2-5, with D perhaps TRBD2 (6 bases). The CDR3 sequence is 13 residues long. V dropped 3 bases and J dropped 5 bases, with 10 bases sitting between them. In germline, CDR1 is LGHDT, CDR2 YNNKEL (reference sequence). CDR3 DNA sequence: TGTGCCAGCAGCCAGGGGGGTGCGGAGACCCAGTACTTC. Its translation is CASSQGGAETQYF.

This clonotype was counted many times. The V and J genes are TRBV28 and TRBJ1-1, with D perhaps TRBD1 (5 bases). This CDR3 contains 15 residues. Germline CDR1 is MDHEN and CDR2 is SYDVKM. V was trimmed by 5 bases and J by 0 bases, leaving 13 bases between them. As DNA, the CDR3 is TGTGCCAGCAGTCCCCCGGGGCATATGAACACTGAAGCTTTCTTT. As protein: CASSPPGHMNTEAFF.